The entry below describes one T cell receptor beta chain. The antigen is not known. At one boundary the junction diverges from the germline segment, which might be a read error. This entry is derived from a study of blood T cells in healthy people across ages. Study-wide findings and caveats: When set beside aged donors, long-lived donors presented more naive CD4+ cells and higher diversity. The CMV status of each donor remained undetermined, and this could have confounded shifts in expanded clonotypes. Getting older went along with TCR beta diversity per million T cells dropping roughly linearly.

A J-beta primer mix and a sample-barcoded 5' primer were used in a second PCR of about 7 to 12 cycles. A single record per CDR3 protein comes from TCRdb applying MiXCR to the 5' RACE reads. The sample has approximately 1.5 million distinct CDR3 sequences, 35% to 45% seen once. Healthy Caucasian individuals from Russia aged about 6 to 90 served as donors. Germline V CDR1 and CDR2: LGHDT, YNNKEL (reference sequence). The CDR3 loop spans 14 amino acids. Source material: blood. The receptor comes from a woman aged 18-29 years in good health. V and J are TRBV3-1 and TRBJ2-7; D perhaps matches TRBD1 (6 bases). The end of the DNA aligns better with TRBJ2-5, so the J call may be wrong. The chain's CDR3 is CANSQLDRRETQYF. CDR3 DNA: TGTGCCAACAGCCAACTAGACAGGCGAGAGACCCAGTACTTC.